These 15 T cell receptor beta chains were sequenced from one sample in a study of blood T cell repertoires in COVID-19. The data were produced by immunoSEQ multiplex PCR, yet TCRdb's version contains in-frame clones alone and is incomplete. The sample lists over 100,000 clones, 75% to 85% occurring once. Sequenced sample: peripheral blood. Source of these receptors: a man between 70 and 80 years old with acute or convalescent COVID-19.

This chain links TRBV6-5 with TRBJ2-7; 7 bases are a match to TRBD1. Germline-derived CDR1 and CDR2 are MNHEY and SVGAGI. The CDR3 length is 12 residues. The trim removed 7 bases at V and 4 bases at J, leaving 4 bases unmatched. CDR3 coding DNA: TGTGCCAGCAAAAACAGGGGTTACGAGCAGTACTTC. Translation gives CASKNRGYEQYF.

This sequence joins TRBV2 and TRBJ1-6, with D possibly TRBD1 on 6 matching bases. CDR1 SNHLY and CDR2 FYNNEI come from the germline V gene. The CDR3 is 15 residues long. V dropped 2 bases and J dropped 8 bases, with 13 bases sitting between them. CDR3 nucleotide sequence: TGTGCCAGCAGTGAAACACAGGGTGATGATTCACCCCTCCACTTT. This encodes CASSETQGDDSPLHF. The full variable domain, its missing parts supplied by reference TRBV2 and TRBJ1-6, is EPEVTQTPSHQVTQMGQEVILRCVPISNHLYFYWYRQILGQKVEFLVSFYNNEISEKSEIFDDQFSVERPDGSNFTLKIRSTKLEDSAMYFCASSETQGDDSPLHFGNGTRLTVT.

This chain joins TRBV28 and TRBJ2-1; 11 positions agree with TRBD2. V was clipped by 10 bases and J by 7 bases; unmatched bases: 9. This CDR3 is 14 amino acids long. From germline, CDR1 is MDHEN and CDR2 SYDVKM. Here the CDR3 reads CAIQLAGGFNEQFF. CDR3 nucleotides: TGTGCCATCCAGCTAGCGGGGGGTTTTAATGAGCAGTTCTTC.

This rearrangement joins TRBV7-9 to TRBJ2-1; 7 positions match TRBD2. Losses at the gene ends were 3 bases for V and 6 bases for J; bases not matched to a gene: 5. The CDR3 has 14 residues. CDR1 and CDR2 from the germline V gene are SEHNR and FQNEAQ (reference sequence). For the CDR3, the DNA is TGTGCCAGCAGCTTGTTTGGCGGGGGCAATGAGCAGTTCTTC. It encodes CASSLFGGGNEQFF.

The chain employs TRBV4-1 and TRBJ2-7; D possibly corresponds to TRBD1 (6 bases). This CDR3 has 14 amino acids. The germline V and J ends were trimmed by 1 base and 3 bases, with 10 bases remaining between them. Germline assignment: CDR1 MGHRA and CDR2 YSYEKL. Here the CDR3 reads CASSQADRSYEQYF. Written as DNA, the CDR3 is TGCGCCAGCAGCCAAGCAGACAGGAGCTACGAGCAGTACTTC.

The CDR3 reads CASGGLAAVHEQFF. In nucleotides, the CDR3 is TGTGCCAGCGGAGGACTAGCGGCTGTCCATGAGCAGTTCTTC. The rearrangement joins TRBV2 to TRBJ2-1; TRBD2 aligns across 10 bases. Germline V gene lookup returns CDR1 SNHLY and CDR2 FYNNEI. The V segment lost 8 bases and the J segment 8 bases; nucleotides outside the gene matches: 9. The CDR3 sequence is 14 residues long.

The V gene is TRBV19, the J gene TRBJ1-5; D unclear. The CDR3 runs 17 residues. Trimming pared 6 bases from V and 2 bases from J, leaving 20 bases between. Germline loops: CDR1 LNHDA, CDR2 SQIVND (reference sequence). CDR3 nucleotides: TGTGCCAGTAGCCCAGCCGGGGAGGTGAAGGGCAATCAGCCCCAGCATTTT. It specifies CASSPAGEVKGNQPQHF.

About this clone itself: The junction departs from the called germline gene at one end, perhaps through a read error. V is TRBV6-1 and J is TRBJ2-1, with no clear D. Germline CDR1 and CDR2: MNHNS and SASEGT. CDR3 length: 14 amino acids. The CDR3 loop is CASSEANSNNEQFF. DNA for the CDR3: TGTGCCAGCAGTGAAGCGAACTCCAACAATGAGCAGTTCTTC.

V usage is TRBV6-5 and J usage is TRBJ2-2; D gene uncertain. V shed 7 bases and J shed 7 bases, with 13 bases lying between them. The CDR3 sequence is 13 residues long. The V gene's germline CDR1 is MNHEY and CDR2 SVGAGI. The DNA of the CDR3 is TGTGCCAGCACCTACGATTTTGGCGGGGAGCTGTTTTTT. Its protein is CASTYDFGGELFF.

V gene TRBV6-5 combines with J gene TRBJ1-2; a possible D gene is TRBD1 (6 bases). The CDR3 totals 13 residues. Deletions cut 10 bases from V and 8 bases from J, with 20 bases between. Germline CDR1 reads MNHEY; CDR2 reads SVGAGI. The CDR3 protein is CATHRGGHNGYTF. The DNA for the CDR3 is TGTGCCACCCACCGGGGGGGACACAACGGCTACACCTTC.

V usage is TRBV11-1 and J usage is TRBJ1-1; D gene uncertain. Between the trimmed V and J ends, which lost 5 bases and 8 bases, there was a span of 12 bases. The CDR3 is 12 residues long. Germline CDR1 and CDR2: SGHAT and FQDESV (reference sequence). The CDR3 region is CASSAIYGEAFF. CDR3 nucleotide sequence: TGTGCCAGCAGCGCCATATACGGGGAAGCTTTCTTT. Supplemented by reference TRBV11-1 and TRBJ1-1, the full variable domain reads EAEVAQSPRYKITEKSQAVAFWCDPISGHATLYWYRQILGQGPELLVQFQDESVVDDSQLPKDRFSAERLKGVDSTLKIQPAELGDSAMYLCASSAIYGEAFFGQGTRLTVV.

V gene TRBV5-6 combines with J gene TRBJ1-2; D might be TRBD1 (6 bases). Germline-derived CDR1 and CDR2 are SGHDT and YYEEEE. Trimming pared 7 bases from V and 4 bases from J, leaving 20 bases between. CDR3 size: 15 residues. The CDR3 protein is CASRWGGSSSYGYTF. CDR3 DNA: TGTGCCAGCCGATGGGGGGGCAGCTCCAGCTATGGCTACACCTTC.

This clone was recorded once. The V and J genes are TRBV2 and TRBJ1-5; tentatively, D is TRBD1 (6 bases). The V gene lost 6 bases and the J gene lost 6 bases, with 9 bases spanning the gap. This CDR3 is built from 12 residues. Germline CDR1 is SNHLY and CDR2 is FYNNEI. In nucleotides, the CDR3 is TGTGCCAGCAGGGGAGGGGGTCAGCCCCAGCATTTT. Protein product: CASRGGGQPQHF.

The chain recombines TRBV11-2 with TRBJ2-4; D possibly corresponds to TRBD1 (6 bases). The CDR3 consists of 12 residues. Trimming cost V 7 bases and J 7 bases, with 11 bases left between them. In germline, CDR1 is SGHAT, CDR2 FQNNGV. CDR3 protein: CASTTQGNIQYF. The CDR3, as DNA: TGTGCCAGCACCACCCAGGGGAACATTCAGTACTTC.

This clone was recorded only once. The chain employs TRBV25-1 and TRBJ1-2; D is undetermined. Trimming cost V 3 bases and J 7 bases, with 12 bases left between them. This CDR3 comprises 13 residues. The germline gives CDR1 MGHDK, CDR2 SYGVNS. This CDR3 reads CASSDPNAVGYTF. CDR3 coding DNA: TGTGCCAGCAGTGACCCTAATGCGGTTGGCTACACCTTC.